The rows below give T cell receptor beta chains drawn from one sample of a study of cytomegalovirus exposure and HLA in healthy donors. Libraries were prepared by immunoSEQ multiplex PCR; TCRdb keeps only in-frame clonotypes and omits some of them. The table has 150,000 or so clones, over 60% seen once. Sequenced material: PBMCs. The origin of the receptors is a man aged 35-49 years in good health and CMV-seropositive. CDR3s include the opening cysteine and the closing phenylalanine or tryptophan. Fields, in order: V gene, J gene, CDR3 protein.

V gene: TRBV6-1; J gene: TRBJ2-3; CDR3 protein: CASSGLRNAGTDTQYF
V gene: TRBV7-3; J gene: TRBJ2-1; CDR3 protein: CASSLDTNEQFF
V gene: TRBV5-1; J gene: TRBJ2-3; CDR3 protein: CASSLEPEYTQYF
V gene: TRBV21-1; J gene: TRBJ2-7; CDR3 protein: CASSGRDRGNEQYF
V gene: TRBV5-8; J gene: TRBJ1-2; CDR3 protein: CASSSRQGARYGYTF
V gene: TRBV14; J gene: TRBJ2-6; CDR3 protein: CASSQAGTLANVLTF
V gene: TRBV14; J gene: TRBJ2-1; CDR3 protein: CASSQSAGDAYNEQFF
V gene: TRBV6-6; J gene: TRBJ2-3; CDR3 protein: CASHVSGGRDTDTQYF
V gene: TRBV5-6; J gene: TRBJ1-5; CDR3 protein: CASSLYSGSRQPQHF
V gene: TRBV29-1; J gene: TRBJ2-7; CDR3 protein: CSYQGLAGGHEQYF
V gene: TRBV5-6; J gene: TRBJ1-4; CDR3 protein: CASSPRRWSNEKLFF
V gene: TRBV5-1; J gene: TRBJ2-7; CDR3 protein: CASIFRQGQGEQYF
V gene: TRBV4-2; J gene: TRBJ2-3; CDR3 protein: CASSQVLAGGAADTQYF
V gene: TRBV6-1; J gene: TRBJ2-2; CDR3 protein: CASRGTVVGELFF
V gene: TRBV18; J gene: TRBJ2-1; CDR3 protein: CASSPGSNNEQFF
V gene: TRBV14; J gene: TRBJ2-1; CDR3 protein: CASSQLEGAYNEQFF
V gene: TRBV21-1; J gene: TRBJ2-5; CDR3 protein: CASSKERKGLAGGHWETQYF
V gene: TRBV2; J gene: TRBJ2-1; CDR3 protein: CASSWDSRFEQFF
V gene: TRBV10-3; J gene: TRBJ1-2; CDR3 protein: CAISESAEIYGYTF
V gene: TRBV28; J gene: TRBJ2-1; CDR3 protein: CASSLASGSYNERFF
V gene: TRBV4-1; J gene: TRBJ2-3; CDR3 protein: CASSPVAGGRYTQYF
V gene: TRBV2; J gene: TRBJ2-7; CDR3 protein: CASKFRGRSSYEQYF
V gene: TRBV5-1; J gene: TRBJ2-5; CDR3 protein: CASSLVQGQETQYF
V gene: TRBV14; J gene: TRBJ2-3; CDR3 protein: CASSPTGDYLTDTQYF
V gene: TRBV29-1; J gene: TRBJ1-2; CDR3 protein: CSAGTGQGTGYTF